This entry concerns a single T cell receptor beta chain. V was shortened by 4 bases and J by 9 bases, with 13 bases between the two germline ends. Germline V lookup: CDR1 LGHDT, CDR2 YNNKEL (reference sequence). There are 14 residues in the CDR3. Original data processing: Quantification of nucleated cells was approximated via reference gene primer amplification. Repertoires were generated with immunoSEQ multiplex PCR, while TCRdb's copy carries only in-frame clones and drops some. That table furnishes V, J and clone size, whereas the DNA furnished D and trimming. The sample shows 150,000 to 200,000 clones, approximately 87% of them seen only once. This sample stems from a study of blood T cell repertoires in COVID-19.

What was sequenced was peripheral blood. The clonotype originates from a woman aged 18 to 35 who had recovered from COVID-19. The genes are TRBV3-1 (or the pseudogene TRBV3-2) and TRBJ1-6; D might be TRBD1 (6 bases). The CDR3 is CASSPRQDRSPLHF. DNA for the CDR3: TGTGCCAGCAGCCCTAGACAGGACCGTTCACCCCTCCACTTT.